This TCR beta chain was profiled in a study of response to subunit inactivated influenza vaccine (dated by TCRdb to the late 2010s). About the investigation overall: Deep quantitative profiling of the T cell receptor repertoire was used in the study to follow responses to a trivalent subunit inactivated influenza vaccine.

V lost 8 bases and J lost 8 bases; the stretch between them is 18 bases long. The germline V gene supplies CDR1 MDHEN and CDR2 SYDVKM. The CDR3 sequence holds 13 residues, the cysteine and phenylalanine included. Only the CDR3 DNA stays, 39 bases, in frame from base 1. Receptor libraries were prepared by RT-PCR. Sequenced on an Illumina HiSeq 2500. TCRdb trimmed public reads at Q25 via fastp, called clones via MiXCR and kept in-frame beta chains. Here each entry gathers all rows of one CDR3 protein and keeps the most common genes and DNA. Counted in this sample were hundreds of thousands of distinct CDR3 sequences; about 18% of them appeared once. Clones ranked in the top ten supply roughly a tenth of the sample. Study-wide conclusions, independent of this receptor: According to the authors, only a limited number of new T cells may be recruited by each seasonal influenza vaccination.

Note on this clonotype: Which antigen it targets is not known. Base quality data are lacking; no much larger clone is found one base away.

Source: PBMCs from blood, taken 4 to 6 days after vaccination. The rearrangement combines TRBV28 with TRBJ1-2, with the D gene not clear enough to name. The sequence was collected from a man between 50 and 59 years old who received an inactivated influenza vaccine. Donor details come from another sample of the same person, matched by shared clones. This receptor has the CDR3 CASLSGNRRGYTF. The DNA is TGTGCCAGCCTCTCGGGAAATCGTAGAGGCTACACCTTC.